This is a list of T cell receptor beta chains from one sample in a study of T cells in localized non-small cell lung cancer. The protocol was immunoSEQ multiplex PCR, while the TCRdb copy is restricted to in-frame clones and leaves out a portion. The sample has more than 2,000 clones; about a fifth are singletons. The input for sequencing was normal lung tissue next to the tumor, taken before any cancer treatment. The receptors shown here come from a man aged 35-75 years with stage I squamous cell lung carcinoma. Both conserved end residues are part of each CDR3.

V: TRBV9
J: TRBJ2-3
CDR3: CASSEGGALTDTQYF

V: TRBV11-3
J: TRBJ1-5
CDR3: CASSLSVAAHQPQHF

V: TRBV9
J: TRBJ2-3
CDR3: CASRSSGKGTQYF

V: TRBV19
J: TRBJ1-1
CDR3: CASSIPDRTYTEAFF

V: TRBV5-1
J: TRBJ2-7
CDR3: CASSFEPGQGGEQYF

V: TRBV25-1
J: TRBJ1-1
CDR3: CASSEALGGYTEAFF

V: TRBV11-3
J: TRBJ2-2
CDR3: CASSSPGASGGAWTGELFF

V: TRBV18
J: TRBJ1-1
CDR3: CASSPVGQGLGYTEAFF

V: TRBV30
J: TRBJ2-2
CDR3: CAWSVPKTSIPGELFF

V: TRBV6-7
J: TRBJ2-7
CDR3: CASGSPYEQYF

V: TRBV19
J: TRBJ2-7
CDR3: CASSPLEGLDYEQYF

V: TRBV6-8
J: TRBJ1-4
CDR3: CASSGDRTEKLFF

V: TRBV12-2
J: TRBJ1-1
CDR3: CASRWGQGAVTEAFF

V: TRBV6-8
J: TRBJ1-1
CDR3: CASSFQQGTNTEAFF

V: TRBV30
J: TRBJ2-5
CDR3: CAFGGGETQYF

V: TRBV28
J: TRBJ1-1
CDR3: CASRQGAGARPEAFF

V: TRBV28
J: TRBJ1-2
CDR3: CASSLPQSYGYTF

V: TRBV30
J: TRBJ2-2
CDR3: CAWTLAGGTGELFF

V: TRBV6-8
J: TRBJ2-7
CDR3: CASSYGGGLALYEQYF

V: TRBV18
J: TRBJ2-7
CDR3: CASSRRGTHEQYF

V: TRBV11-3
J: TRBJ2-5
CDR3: CASSPPTGRGETQYF

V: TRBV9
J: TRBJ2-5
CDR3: CASSRGAGGPDTQYF

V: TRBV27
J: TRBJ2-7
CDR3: CASSLSQGREQYF

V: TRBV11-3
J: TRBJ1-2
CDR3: CASSTTGGGNGYTF

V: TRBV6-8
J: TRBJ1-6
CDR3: CASSFSQGANSPLHF

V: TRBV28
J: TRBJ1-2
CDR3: CASSLGDRGRNGYTF

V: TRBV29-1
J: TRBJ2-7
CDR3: CSVPLWRESSYEQYF

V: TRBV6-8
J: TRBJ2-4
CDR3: CASSSWSLAKNIQYF

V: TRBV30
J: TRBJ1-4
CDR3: CAWSPFAGTGDEKLFF

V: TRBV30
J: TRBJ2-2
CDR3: CAWTGGAGGELFF

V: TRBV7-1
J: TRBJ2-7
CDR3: CASSWMEGHEQYF

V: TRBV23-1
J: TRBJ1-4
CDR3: CASSQWPRDREMEKLFF

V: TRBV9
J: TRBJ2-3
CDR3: CASSVGFNPDTQYF

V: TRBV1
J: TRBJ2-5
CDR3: CASSQDRRGEETQYF

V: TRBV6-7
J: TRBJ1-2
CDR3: CASSPDSLSYGYTF

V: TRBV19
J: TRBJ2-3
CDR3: CASSSSGLVGDTQYF

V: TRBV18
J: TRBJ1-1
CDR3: CASSPAATEAFF

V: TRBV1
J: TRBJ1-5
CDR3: CASSQDVGTGSQPQHF

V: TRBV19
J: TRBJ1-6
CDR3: CASSFGTGVVNSPLHF

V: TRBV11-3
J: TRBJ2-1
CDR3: CASSPYPLTSGRGGEQFF

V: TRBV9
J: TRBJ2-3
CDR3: CASSERRQGAYLATDTQYF

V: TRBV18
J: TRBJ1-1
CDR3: CASSPVGAEAFF

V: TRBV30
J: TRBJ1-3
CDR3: CAWETGTAGNTIYF

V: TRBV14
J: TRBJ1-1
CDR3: CASSRALSTEAFF

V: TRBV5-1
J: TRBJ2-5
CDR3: CASSRLTDLETQYF